One and the same sample provided the 12 T cell receptor beta chains below, sequenced in a study of T cells in women clearing cervical HPV infection. Measured with immunoSEQ multiplex PCR; TCRdb has only the in-frame clones, and not every one. The sample data list under 30,000 clones. The sample comprised blood buffy coat. All receptors come from a woman between 18 and 75 years old with a cervical HPV16 infection that either progressed to CIN3+ or cleared (not recorded which).

Note on this clone: The read ends 3 residues early relative to the CDR3; the germline J gene fills the gap. The chain employs TRBV18 and TRBJ1-2; no definite D call. From germline, CDR1 is KGHSH and CDR2 LQKENI. The CDR3 runs 16 residues. The CDR3 loop reads CASSPASGSSADTYTF. The DNA read from the CDR3 is TGTGCCAGCTCACCGGCTAGCGGGAGTAGTGCAGATACC.

Points on this clone: The read gets to within 3 residues of the CDR3 end, and the germline J gene fills in the rest. The J gene is TRBJ1-2, the V gene TRBV2; D is unresolved. Germline V gives CDR1 SNHLY, CDR2 FYNNEI. CDR3 length: 14 amino acids. Incomplete CDR3 DNA: TGTGCCAGCAGTGTAAAGGGTGGAGTCCACGAC. Amino acid sequence: CASSVKGGVHD. The complete CDR3 protein is CASSVKGGVHDYTF.

About this clone: Read sequence stops 3 residues before the CDR3 end, and the germline J gene provides the missing end. The chain is built from TRBV28 and TRBJ2-3; TRBD1 matches at 7 bases. In germline, CDR1 is MDHEN, CDR2 SYDVKM. The J segment lost 4 bases and the V segment lost 6 bases, leaving 7 bases of the junction unmatched. CDR3 length: 14 amino acids. The sequenced part of the CDR3 DNA is TGTGCCAGCAGACCTACAGGGGCGGCAGATACG. Translation gives CASRPTGAADT. The entire CDR3 sequence reads CASRPTGAADTQYF.

About this clone: Read data end 3 residues before the CDR3 end; the end is taken from the germline J gene. This chain joins TRBV18 and TRBJ1-4; 7 bases match TRBD1. With 0 bases clipped from V and 2 bases from J, the junction kept 12 bases outside the gene matches. This CDR3 spans 19 amino acids. In germline, CDR1 is KGHSH, CDR2 LQKENI. The CDR3: CASSPPSGQSLQTNEKLFF. Incomplete CDR3 DNA: TGTGCCAGCTCACCACCGTCGGGACAGTCTTTACAGACTAATGAAAAA. The variable domain in full, with the rest retrieved from reference TRBV18 and TRBJ1-4, is NAGVMQNPRHLVRRRGQEARLRCSPMKGHSHVYWYRQLPEEGLKFMVYLQKENIIDESGMPKERFSAEFPKEGPSILRIQQVVRGDSAAYFCASSPPSGQSLQTNEKLFFGSGTQLSVL.

On this clone itself: The read ends 3 residues early relative to the CDR3; the germline J gene fills the gap. The chain recombines TRBV5-1 with TRBJ2-1, with D possibly matching TRBD2 (6 bases). Deletions cut 3 bases from V and 7 bases from J, with 20 bases between. CDR3 length: 16 residues. CDR1 is SGHRS, CDR2 YFSETQ, per germline. CDR3 region: CASSWRVGGGWNEQFF. CDR3 DNA (partial): TGCGCCAGCAGCTGGAGGGTAGGAGGCGGGTGGAATGAG.

Worth noting for this clone: The read ends 3 residues before the CDR3 terminus; that terminus is restored from the germline J gene. The chain recombines TRBV2 with TRBJ1-1; D is unclear. The CDR3 totals 12 residues. Germline-derived CDR1 and CDR2 are SNHLY and FYNNEI. The sequenced part of the CDR3 DNA is TGTGCCAGCAGTCTCCTGATTTTAGAG. This translates into CASSLLILE. The CDR3 in its entirety is CASSLLILEAFF.

A remark on this clone: The CDR3 is cut off 3 residues early in the read; its end comes from the germline J gene. This chain links TRBV5-1 with TRBJ2-5; D remains ambiguous. CDR1 SGHRS and CDR2 YFSETQ come from the germline V gene. The V end lost 0 bases, the J end lost 6 bases, and 9 bases lay between the germline ends. This CDR3 region has 13 residues. This CDR3 is CASSLGSIKTQYF. The covered CDR3 bases are TGCGCCAGCAGCTTGGGTAGCATTAAGACC.

On this clone itself: Read coverage stops 3 residues before the CDR3 terminus; the germline J gene supplies the remainder. J is TRBJ1-4 and V is TRBV20-1; 12 positions match TRBD1. This CDR3 has 18 amino acids. Per the germline V gene, CDR1 is DFQATT and CDR2 is SNEGSKA (reference sequence). The V gene end was trimmed by 0 bases and the J gene end by 3 bases; junction bases not matched to a gene: 8. This chain's CDR3 is CSARDRDRGLRANEKLFF. CDR3 DNA, as far as it was read: TGCAGTGCTAGAGACCGGGACAGGGGGCTTAGGGCTAATGAAAAA.

The sequenced CDR3 bases are TGTGCCAGCAGTGGTAGTGAAAAA. Translating gives CASSGSEK. The CDR3 in its entirety is CASSGSEKLFF. The chain has TRBV2 and TRBJ1-4; no firm D call. The read gets to within 3 residues of the CDR3 end, and the germline J gene fills in the rest. This CDR3 comprises 11 residues. The V gene's germline CDR1 is SNHLY and CDR2 FYNNEI. V was cut by 4 bases and J by 7 bases, with 4 bases left in between.

Worth noting for this clone: The read halts 3 residues ahead of the CDR3 end, with the missing end drawn from the germline J gene. V and J are TRBV7-9 and TRBJ2-1, with D possibly TRBD1 on 5 matching bases. The CDR3 runs 15 residues. Germline loops: CDR1 SEHNR, CDR2 FQNEAQ (reference sequence). V was cut by 5 bases and J by 2 bases, with 13 bases left in between. The CDR3 region is CASSLQGLAYNEQFF. The CDR3 bases that were read are TGTGCCAGCAGCCTCCAGGGCCTAGCCTACAATGAG.

Worth noting for this clone: Coverage ceases 3 residues before the CDR3 finishes, and the germline J gene fills in the end. This chain links TRBV20-1 with TRBJ2-5, with D perhaps matching TRBD1 (6 bases). Germline V lookup: CDR1 DFQATT, CDR2 SNEGSKA (reference sequence). CDR3 length equals 14 residues. Trimming took 5 bases from V and 5 from J, leaving 18 bases between them. The CDR3 region is CSAYQDRFGETQYF. CDR3 DNA (partial): TGCAGTGCTTATCAAGACAGGTTCGGGGAGACC.

A note on this clone: The missing CDR3 end, 3 residues past where the read stops, is filled in from the germline J gene. This chain joins TRBV2 and TRBJ1-5; the match to TRBD1 covers 9 bases. With V trimmed by 4 bases and J by 4 bases, 8 bases remained unmatched. This CDR3 has 16 amino acids. The V gene's germline CDR1 is SNHLY and CDR2 FYNNEI. CDR3 sequence: CASSGLGQGMNQPQHF. CDR3 bases read: TGTGCCAGCAGTGGGCTAGGACAGGGGATGAATCAGCCC.